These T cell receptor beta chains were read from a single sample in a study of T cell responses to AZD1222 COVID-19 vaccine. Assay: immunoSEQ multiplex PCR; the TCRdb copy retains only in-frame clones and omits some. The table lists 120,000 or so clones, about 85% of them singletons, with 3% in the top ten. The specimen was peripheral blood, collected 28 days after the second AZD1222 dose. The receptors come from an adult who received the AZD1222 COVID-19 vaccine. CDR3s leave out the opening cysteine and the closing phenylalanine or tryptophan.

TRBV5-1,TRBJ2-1,ASSLGSSDNEQF
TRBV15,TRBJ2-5,ATSTGTGEETQY
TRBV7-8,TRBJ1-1,ASSRPGQGGTEAF
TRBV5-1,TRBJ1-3,ASSKDRAFSGNTIY
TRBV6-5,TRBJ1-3,ASSLDGYSGNTIY
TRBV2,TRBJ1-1,ASSEDRLGYTEAF
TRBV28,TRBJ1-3,ASSLRTGAQDTIY
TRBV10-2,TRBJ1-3,ASSLPTSGNTIY
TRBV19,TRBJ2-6,ASKHSRRVYSGANVLT
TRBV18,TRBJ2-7,ASSPPQGAGEQY
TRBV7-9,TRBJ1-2,ASSLVRGHYGYT
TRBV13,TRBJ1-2,ASSKMEFYGYT
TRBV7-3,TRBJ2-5,ASSLAGPIQETQY
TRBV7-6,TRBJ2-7,ASSRDRGGEQY
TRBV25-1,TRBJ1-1,ASSQRDWNTEAF
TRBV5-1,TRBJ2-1,ASSDHRAGDEQF
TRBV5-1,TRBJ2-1,ASSHRGQENNEQF
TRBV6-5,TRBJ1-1,ASFAGTANTEAF
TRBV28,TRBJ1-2,ASSTGGRSGYT
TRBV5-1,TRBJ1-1,ASSLGENTEAF
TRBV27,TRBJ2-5,ASSRWGVFETQY
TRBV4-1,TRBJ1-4,ASSREGHKLEKLF
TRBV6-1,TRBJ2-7,ASSQGASYEQY
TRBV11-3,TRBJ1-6,ASSSRAGNSPLH
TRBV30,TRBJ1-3,AWSVGGNTIY
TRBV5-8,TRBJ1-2,ASSLALKGYGYT
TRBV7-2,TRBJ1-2,ASSHPGVYGYT
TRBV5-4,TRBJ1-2,ASSGRDRGDYGYT
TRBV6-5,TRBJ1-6,ASSTGNSPLH
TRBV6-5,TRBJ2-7,ATREAGGAYEQY
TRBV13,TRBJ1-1,ASSLGRRMNTEAF
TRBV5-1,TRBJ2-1,ASSFTGTAGFTIYNEQF
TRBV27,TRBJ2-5,ASIYRETQY
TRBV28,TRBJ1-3,ATNSGNTIY
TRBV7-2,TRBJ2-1,ASSWGAGNEQF
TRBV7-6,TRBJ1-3,ASSFSGTGVPGNTIY